The present T cell receptor beta chain was sequenced within a study of CD8+CD57+ T cells in acquired aplastic anemia. Study in general: Sorted CD4+ and CD8+ cell DNA averaged roughly 3 ug. Healthy CD8+ samples averaged about 11.0 million reads.

CDR1 and CDR2 (germline): SGHAT, FQNNGV. CDR3 length: 13 amino acids. Trimming stripped 3 bases from V and 0 bases from J, with 5 bases between. This clonotype showed up just once. Its antigen is unknown. The template used for profiling TCR beta VDJ and CDR3 was genomic DNA. TCRdb passed the reads through MiXCR, listing each CDR3 protein once. This sample has 200,000 to 250,000 distinct CDR3 sequences, with 61% found just once. Whole-study results and caveats: Both patients and controls carried the same twenty-nine CD8+ CDR3 sequences.

The receptor was isolated from a human donor in good health. The sequenced sample was sorted CD4+, CD8+, or CD8+CD57+ T cells (not recorded which) from PBMCs. The chain employs TRBV11-2 and TRBJ2-5; D uncertain. The CDR3 nucleotides read TGTGCCAGCAGCTTTAGCCACCAAGAGACCCAGTACTTC. As protein: CASSFSHQETQYF.